A single sample is the source of the 3 T cell receptor beta chains below, sequenced in a study of post-analysis software for immune sequencing data. Sequencing libraries made from TCR beta cDNA carried unique molecular identifiers. TCRdb reanalysed the PCR reads using MiXCR and keeps one entry per CDR3 protein. The repertoire holds just over 250,000 distinct CDR3 sequences, with less than 40% as singletons. These receptors lack a known antigen. Findings and caveats of the study: Compared with controls, patients had more of about 5 TRBV segments, including TRBV5-6, TRBV5-1 and TRBV20-1.

The sample taken for sequencing was blood. Receptor source: a girl aged 10 to 17 with multiple sclerosis.

The chain joins TRBV7-3 to TRBJ2-2, with TRBD2 matching 9 bases. The length of the CDR3 is 19 residues. The V segment lost 2 bases and the J segment 4 bases; nucleotides outside the gene matches: 14. The germline V gene has CDR1 SGHTA and CDR2 FQGTGA. The CDR3 loop reads CASSLDGLASQVATGELFF. CDR3 sequence (DNA): TGTGCCAGCAGCTTAGACGGACTAGCGTCCCAGGTCGCCACCGGGGAGCTGTTTTTT.

The J gene is TRBJ2-1, the V gene TRBV20-1, with a tentative D call TRBD2 (6 bases). Germline CDR1 is DFQATT and CDR2 is SNEGSKA (reference sequence). Trimming took off 6 bases at V and 0 bases at J, with 12 bases between the two ends. The CDR3 sequence is 14 residues long. CDR3 sequence reads: CSARDLSSYNEQFF. The CDR3, as DNA: TGCAGTGCGCGGGACCTCAGCTCCTACAATGAGCAGTTCTTC.

This clonotype was seen more than once but under ten times. This could be a read error, since a much larger clone is one nucleotide away. The CDR3 DNA reads as TGTGCCAGCAGTCCCCACACCGGGACAGGGAACAATGAGCAGTACTTC. Protein sequence: CASSPHTGTGNNEQYF. The chain combines TRBV28 with TRBJ2-7; 9 bases line up with TRBD1. The length of the CDR3 is 16 residues. Germline V lookup: CDR1 MDHEN, CDR2 SYDVKM. J was trimmed by 7 bases and V by 5 bases; bases with no gene match: 15.